The sequence of this TCR beta chain was determined in a study of T cells in Graves' hyperthyroidism and ophthalmopathy. The germline gives CDR1 ENHRY, CDR2 SYGVKD. This CDR3 is built from 16 residues. Trimming took off 0 bases at V and 0 bases at J, with 11 bases between the two ends. This clonotype showed up many times. Amplification of TCR beta CDR3 regions used RNA as the template. An initial round of RT-PCR targeting the TCR CDR3 relied on the HTBI primer set. TCRdb processed the multiplex PCR reads anew with MiXCR; each CDR3 protein has one entry. The data contain 270,000 or so distinct CDR3 sequences, 13% to 15% of them seen just once; the ten biggest clones take up 30% to 35%. Exclusion criteria comprised uncontrolled infection, other autoimmune disease, pregnancy or lactation.

The sequencing input was blood. The receptor was derived from a woman aged 50 to 65 with Graves' hyperthyroidism that later progressed to Graves' ophthalmopathy. V and J are TRBV10-3 and TRBJ1-1, with TRBD1 as a possible D gene (5 bases). This CDR3 is CAISESKGRVNTEAFF. The CDR3 coding sequence is TGTGCCATCAGTGAGTCGAAGGGCAGGGTGAACACTGAAGCTTTCTTT.